Below, 24 T cell receptor beta chains from the same sample are listed, as sequenced in a study of cytomegalovirus exposure and HLA in healthy donors. A multiplex PCR was run with 60 Vbeta primers and 13 Jbeta primers. Sequenced by immunoSEQ multiplex PCR; TCRdb stores in-frame clones only, minus some. The sample lists tens of thousands of clones, about 71% occurring once. The sequenced sample consisted of PBMCs. The source of these receptors is a woman between 50 and 59 years old in good health and CMV-seropositive.

Only a few counts were recorded for this clone. This rearrangement joins TRBV7-2 to TRBJ2-1, with TRBD1 identical over 7 bases. The junction had 6 bases not matched to a gene; V was cut back by 5 bases and J by 5 bases. The germline V gene has CDR1 SGHTA and CDR2 FQGNSA. The CDR3 is made up of 14 amino acids. The DNA for the CDR3 is TGTGCCAGCAGCCCACGACAGGGAAACAATGAGCAGTTCTTC. This codes for CASSPRQGNNEQFF.

This chain uses TRBV19 with TRBJ2-6; TRBD2 is a possible D gene (6 bases). V shed 7 bases and J shed 0 bases, with 19 bases lying between them. Germline V CDR1 and CDR2: LNHDA, SQIVND (reference sequence). The CDR3 runs to 18 residues. CDR3 loop: CASKAAASATSGANVLTF. CDR3 coding DNA: TGTGCCAGTAAAGCGGCGGCTAGCGCTACCTCTGGGGCCAACGTCCTGACTTTC.

This clone was observed a few times. V usage is TRBV19 and J usage is TRBJ1-1, with 8 positions matching TRBD1. With V trimmed by 9 bases and J by 5 bases, 8 bases remained unmatched. Per the germline V gene, CDR1 is LNHDA and CDR2 is SQIVND (reference sequence). This CDR3 is built from 13 residues. The CDR3 nucleotides read TGTGCCAGCATCGCAGGGGGCTGGACTGAAGCTTTCTTT. This encodes CASIAGGWTEAFF.

The chain recombines TRBV11-2 with TRBJ2-5, with 9 bases identical to TRBD1. Per germline, CDR1 SGHAT and CDR2 FQNNGV. The CDR3 totals 15 residues. The ends lost 1 base at V and 4 bases at J; junction bases unmatched: 4. CDR3 coding DNA: TGTGCCAGCAGCTTAGTTGGGACAGGGCGAGAGACCCAGTACTTC. Its translation: CASSLVGTGRETQYF.

This clone was detected once. This chain joins TRBV27 and TRBJ1-1, with unresolved D. Germline-derived CDR1 and CDR2 are MNHEY and SMNVEV (reference sequence). The CDR3 consists of 15 residues. The V end lost 0 bases, the J end lost 4 bases, and 12 bases lay between the germline ends. This CDR3 reads CASSLSSGIVTEAFF. The CDR3 DNA reads as TGTGCCAGCAGTTTATCCTCAGGTATCGTCACTGAAGCTTTCTTT.

Note on this clone: Sequence at one end of the junction differs from germline and may be a read error. The V call is TRBV10-1, the J call TRBJ2-7; D possibly corresponds to TRBD2 (6 bases). The germline V gene has CDR1 WNHNN and CDR2 SYGVQD (reference sequence). The CDR3 has 12 residues. The CDR3 sequence: CASTKWKRAPHF. CDR3 sequence (DNA): TGCGCCAGCACCAAGTGGAAGCGGGCACCCCACTTC.

The chain is built from TRBV4-2 and TRBJ2-1, with a possible D match to TRBD2 (5 bases). V gave up 5 bases and J gave up 6 bases, with 11 bases separating them. CDR1 is LGHNA and CDR2 is YNFKEQ in the germline V gene. This CDR3 spans 13 amino acids. The CDR3 nucleotides are TGTGCCAGCAGCAAGTTAGGGAGCAATGAGCAGTTCTTC. This sequence encodes CASSKLGSNEQFF.

This chain uses TRBV10-3 with TRBJ2-7; 7 positions match TRBD1. The V and J ends lost 3 bases and 0 bases, in that order; junction bases with no gene match: 5. Per the germline V gene, CDR1 is ENHRY and CDR2 is SYGVKD. The CDR3 totals 15 residues. CDR3: CAISDEGQPSYEQYF. The CDR3 DNA sequence: TGTGCCATCAGTGATGAGGGACAGCCCTCCTACGAGCAGTACTTC.

Notes on this clone: Other DNA sequences from this sample encode an identical CDR3 as well. J is TRBJ2-7 and V is TRBV28; D is perhaps TRBD2 (6 bases). The CDR3 extends over 14 amino acids. V was pared by 4 bases and J by 2 bases, with 12 bases between. The germline gives CDR1 MDHEN, CDR2 SYDVKM. This CDR3 is CASSSPGLTYEQYF. As DNA, the CDR3 is TGTGCCAGCAGTTCACCGGGACTTACCTACGAGCAGTACTTC. Full variable domain (remainder filled in from reference TRBV28 and TRBJ2-7): DVKVTQSSRYLVKRTGEKVFLECVQDMDHENMFWYRQDPGLGLRLIYFSYDVKMKEKGDIPEGYSVSREKKERFSLILESASTNQTSMYLCASSSPGLTYEQYFGPGTRLTVT.

The chain links TRBV5-1 to TRBJ1-2; D may be TRBD1 (6 bases). The V gene lost 0 bases and the J gene lost 6 bases, with 15 bases spanning the gap. Germline loops: CDR1 SGHRS, CDR2 YFSETQ. This CDR3 has 15 amino acids. The CDR3 region is CASSLETTGLNGYTF. CDR3 bases: TGCGCCAGCAGCTTGGAAACGACAGGACTGAATGGCTACACCTTC.

The chain joins TRBV2 to TRBJ1-5; 7 nucleotides line up with TRBD1. The CDR3 totals 15 residues. Germline loops: CDR1 SNHLY, CDR2 FYNNEI. J lost 1 base, V lost 7 bases, and 7 bases had no gene match. This CDR3 reads CASKAGGKSNQPQHF. Here the CDR3 DNA reads TGTGCCAGCAAGGCAGGGGGAAAGAGCAATCAGCCCCAGCATTTT.

The gene calls are TRBV11-3 and TRBJ1-1; 7 bases are shared with TRBD1. The J segment lost 1 base and the V segment lost 5 bases, leaving 1 base of the junction unmatched. CDR3 length equals 13 residues. The germline gives CDR1 SGHNT, CDR2 YENEEA. The chain's CDR3 is CASSRDRNTEAFF. CDR3 DNA: TGTGCCAGCAGCCGGGACAGGAACACTGAAGCTTTCTTT.

This sequence joins TRBV5-1 and TRBJ1-1, with TRBD1 matching over 10 bases. Germline lookup yields CDR1 SGHRS and CDR2 YFSETQ. With V trimmed by 5 bases and J by 5 bases, 12 bases remained unmatched. The CDR3 extends over 16 amino acids. The CDR3 loop is CASSGQGGLVGTEAFF. As DNA, the CDR3 is TGCGCCAGCAGTGGACAGGGGGGGCTGGTGGGGACTGAAGCTTTCTTT.

This clone appeared a few times. The gene calls are TRBV5-8 and TRBJ1-1, with 7 nucleotides matching TRBD1. Germline CDR1 is SGHTS and CDR2 is YDEGEE. The V segment lost 0 bases and the J segment 0 bases; nucleotides outside the gene matches: 2. The CDR3 is 15 amino acids. The CDR3 region has the DNA TGTGCCAGCAGCTTGGCTACAGGGGTGAACACTGAAGCTTTCTTT. Amino acids: CASSLATGVNTEAFF.

J is TRBJ2-7 and V is TRBV11-1; D remains ambiguous. V lost 1 base to trimming and J lost 4 bases, with 11 bases between them. This CDR3 is 14 amino acids long. Germline V gives CDR1 SGHAT, CDR2 FQDESV (reference sequence). This CDR3 reads CASSLGLPPYEQYF. The DNA of the CDR3 is TGTGCCAGCAGCTTAGGGCTGCCCCCATACGAGCAGTACTTC.

The rearrangement joins TRBV5-4 to TRBJ2-3; D ambiguous. CDR3 length: 15 residues. Germline V gene lookup returns CDR1 SGHNT and CDR2 YYREEE (reference sequence). The ends were cut back, 1 base at V and 0 bases at J, with 9 bases in the middle. CDR3 nucleotide sequence: TGTGCCAGCAGCTTGATGGCGGATAGCACAGATACGCAGTATTTT. It specifies CASSLMADSTDTQYF.

The chain employs TRBV19 and TRBJ2-7; TRBD1 aligns across 7 bases. The CDR3 spans 16 residues. Germline CDR1 is LNHDA and CDR2 is SQIVND (reference sequence). After removal of 4 bases from V and 0 bases from J, the junction contained 9 bases not matched to a gene. The CDR3 loop reads CASSTRTGLTSYEQYF. CDR3 coding DNA: TGTGCCAGTAGTACACGGACAGGCCTGACCTCCTACGAGCAGTACTTC.

The count of this clone is one. The V call is TRBV28, the J call TRBJ1-5; weak D call: TRBD1 (6 bases). Germline V gene lookup returns CDR1 MDHEN and CDR2 SYDVKM. This CDR3 region has 15 residues. V gave up 9 bases and J gave up 2 bases, with 17 bases separating them. CDR3 nucleotides: TGTGCCAGTAGGGGGGGAGGATCTGGCAATCAGCCCCAGCATTTT. It specifies CASRGGGSGNQPQHF.

J is TRBJ2-2 and V is TRBV4-3, with 10 nucleotides matching TRBD2. V gave up 0 bases and J gave up 6 bases; unmatched junction bases: 4. Germline CDR1 and CDR2: LGHNA and YSLEER. This CDR3 spans 16 amino acids. In DNA, the CDR3 is TGCGCCAGCAGCCAAGAACCTAGCGGGAGTGCCGGGGAGCTGTTTTTT. The encoded protein is CASSQEPSGSAGELFF.

V is TRBV6-1 and J is TRBJ1-4, with D perhaps TRBD1 (6 bases). From germline, CDR1 is MNHNS and CDR2 SASEGT. V gave up 4 bases and J gave up 5 bases, with 17 bases separating them. This CDR3 is built from 16 residues. CDR3 DNA: TGTGCCAGCAGTGGACGAATGGACAGCGCGAATGAAAAACTGTTTTTT. Translation gives CASSGRMDSANEKLFF.

This clone was counted between two and nine times. This chain joins TRBV6-4 and TRBJ2-1; 8 nucleotides match TRBD2. CDR3 length equals 16 residues. The J segment lost 3 bases and the V segment lost 6 bases, leaving 10 bases of the junction unmatched. Germline CDR1 MRHNA, CDR2 SNTAGT. CDR3 sequence reads: CASSPKLAVHYNEQFF. DNA of the CDR3: TGTGCCAGCAGCCCAAAACTAGCGGTACACTACAATGAGCAGTTCTTC.

The chain is built from TRBV7-2 and TRBJ2-3; D is possibly TRBD1 (5 bases). The CDR3 runs to 12 residues. The V gene's germline CDR1 is SGHTA and CDR2 FQGNSA. V lost 8 bases and J lost 4, with 10 bases in between. The CDR3: CASGWGPDTQYF. The CDR3, as DNA: TGTGCCAGCGGTTGGGGCCCAGATACGCAGTATTTT.

The CDR3, as DNA: TGTGCCAGCTCCTCCGCTAGCGGAGGGGACTACGAGCAGTACTTC. It encodes CASSSASGGDYEQYF. The rearrangement links TRBV19 to TRBJ2-7, with 7 bases aligning to TRBD2. Germline values: CDR1 LNHDA, CDR2 SQIVND (reference sequence). This CDR3 region has 15 residues. The V segment lost 9 bases and the J segment 3 bases; nucleotides outside the gene matches: 14.

The chain combines TRBV2 with TRBJ2-7; a possible D gene is TRBD1 (5 bases). CDR3 length equals 14 residues. CDR1 and CDR2 from the germline V gene are SNHLY and FYNNEI. Trimming left V 4 bases short and J 6 bases short, with 16 bases between. The CDR3 sequence: CASSVSGANREQYF. DNA of the CDR3: TGTGCCAGCAGTGTTTCTGGGGCGAATCGCGAGCAGTACTTC.